The source of this T cell receptor beta chain is a study of T cells in localized non-small cell lung cancer. Germline V gives CDR1 SGHAT, CDR2 FQNNGV. CDR3 length: 14 residues. Trimming pared 2 bases from V and 1 base from J, leaving 6 bases between. Overall study results and limits: Appearance in adjacent lung was seen for a median approximately 58 of the top 100 tumor clones.

About this clone: Its specificity is unknown.

TCRdb's copy holds only in-frame clones and misses some; the assay was immunoSEQ multiplex PCR. This sample carries roughly 48,000 clones, approximately 75% of them seen once, and the ten largest clones take roughly a sixth. Sequenced here: peripheral blood, sampled before any cancer treatment. The chain employs TRBV11-2 and TRBJ2-4; D remains ambiguous. The sequence came from a man between 40 and 70 years old with stage I squamous cell lung carcinoma. CDR3 sequence: CASSLQRAKNIQYF. CDR3 in DNA: TGTGCCAGCAGCTTACAACGGGCCAAAAACATTCAGTACTTC.